What follows is one T cell receptor beta chain and its context. These data come from a study of T cell responses to AZD1222 COVID-19 vaccine. The repertoire was sequenced with immunoSEQ multiplex PCR; TCRdb's copy has only in-frame clones and lacks some. The repertoire has 73,000 or so clones, about nine tenths of them found once; the top ten carry 20%. The length of the CDR3 is 15 residues. Germline CDR1 reads LNHNV; CDR2 reads YYDKDF (reference sequence). Trimming removed 5 bases from V and 5 bases from J; junction bases left unmatched: 5. The rearrangement joins TRBV15 to TRBJ2-1; 11 bases align to TRBD1. The sequence derives from an adult in good health. Sequences were derived from peripheral blood, sampled on day 0 of AZD1222 vaccination. CDR3 DNA sequence: TGTGCCACCAGCCCGTGGGACAGGGGGGACAATGAGCAGTTCTTC. This encodes CATSPWDRGDNEQFF.